These T cell receptor beta chains were read from a single sample in a study of PD-1 blockade in mismatch repair-deficient tumors. The table came from immunoSEQ multiplex PCR; TCRdb's copy has only in-frame clones and leaves some out. The profile shows 100,000 or so clones, about four fifths of them singletons. This specimen was peripheral blood, taken approximately 35 weeks after starting pembrolizumab. Receptors originate from an adult with mismatch repair-deficient cancer. Both conserved end residues are part of each CDR3. The order of the fields is V gene, clone size, J gene, D gene, CDR3 protein, CDR3 DNA. A D gene is named only where the DNA matches it firmly. Some rows mark clone size as missing; the rest say once, few, many or name a class of expanded clone.

V gene: TRBV5-1
clone size: NA
J gene: TRBJ1-1
D gene: NA
CDR3 protein: CASSFGQVGSVGTEAFF
CDR3 DNA: TGCGCCAGCAGCTTTGGCCAGGTCGGGTCGGTAGGGACTGAAGCTTTCTTT

V gene: TRBV6-5
clone size: NA
J gene: TRBJ1-5
D gene: NA
CDR3 protein: CASRERGPSQPQHF
CDR3 DNA: TGTGCCAGCAGAGAGAGAGGGCCCAGTCAGCCCCAGCATTTT

V gene: TRBV6-1
clone size: NA
J gene: TRBJ2-3
D gene: TRBD2
CDR3 protein: CASSGGLAGADTQYF
CDR3 DNA: TGTGCCAGCAGTGGGGGGCTAGCGGGGGCAGATACGCAGTATTTT

V gene: TRBV9
clone size: few
J gene: TRBJ2-7
D gene: TRBD2
CDR3 protein: CASSQSSGSAYEQYF
CDR3 DNA: TGTGCCAGCAGCCAGTCTAGCGGGAGTGCCTACGAGCAGTACTTC

V gene: TRBV19
clone size: NA
J gene: TRBJ1-1
D gene: NA
CDR3 protein: CASKLGGSEAFF
CDR3 DNA: TGTGCCAGCAAACTGGGAGGTTCTGAAGCTTTCTTT

V gene: TRBV9
clone size: NA
J gene: TRBJ1-1
D gene: NA
CDR3 protein: CASSVGDTNTEAFF
CDR3 DNA: TGTGCCAGCAGCGTAGGGGATACGAACACTGAAGCTTTCTTT

V gene: TRBV29-1
clone size: NA
J gene: TRBJ2-7
D gene: NA
CDR3 protein: CSVLTTISSYEQYF
CDR3 DNA: TGCAGCGTTCTCACGACGATTAGCTCCTACGAGCAGTACTTC

V gene: TRBV19
clone size: NA
J gene: TRBJ2-2
D gene: TRBD2
CDR3 protein: CASTRELAGTGELFF
CDR3 DNA: TGTGCCAGTACCCGGGAACTAGCGGGAACCGGGGAGCTGTTTTTT

V gene: TRBV5-1
clone size: NA
J gene: TRBJ1-2
D gene: TRBD1
CDR3 protein: CASSEEGQGASGYTF
CDR3 DNA: TGCGCCAGCAGCGAGGAGGGACAGGGGGCGTCGGGCTACACCTTC

V gene: TRBV28
clone size: NA
J gene: TRBJ1-5
D gene: NA
CDR3 protein: CASSLKGNQPQHF
CDR3 DNA: TGTGCCAGCAGTTTAAAAGGCAATCAGCCCCAGCATTTT

V gene: TRBV5-1
clone size: once
J gene: TRBJ1-1
D gene: NA
CDR3 protein: CASSLERGGNTEAFF
CDR3 DNA: TGCGCCAGCAGCTTGGAAAGGGGGGGCAACACTGAAGCTTTCTTT

V gene: TRBV5-4
clone size: medium-sized
J gene: TRBJ1-2
D gene: TRBD1
CDR3 protein: CASSSGTGYYGYTF
CDR3 DNA: TGTGCCAGCAGCTCCGGGACAGGGTACTATGGCTACACCTTC

V gene: TRBV6-5
clone size: few
J gene: TRBJ2-7
D gene: TRBD1
CDR3 protein: CASSYHRDRTSYEQYF
CDR3 DNA: TGTGCCAGCAGTTACCATCGGGACAGGACCTCCTACGAGCAGTACTTC

V gene: TRBV4-3
clone size: NA
J gene: TRBJ1-1
D gene: NA
CDR3 protein: CASSQERQGYTEAFF
CDR3 DNA: TGCGCCAGCAGCCAAGAGCGCCAGGGGTACACTGAAGCTTTCTTT

V gene: TRBV10-3
clone size: once
J gene: TRBJ2-7
D gene: NA
CDR3 protein: CAISESRQTYEQYF
CDR3 DNA: TGCGCCATCAGTGAGTCGAGGCAGACCTACGAGCAGTACTTC

V gene: TRBV7-3
clone size: NA
J gene: TRBJ2-3
D gene: NA
CDR3 protein: CASSLRSTGLSTDTQYF
CDR3 DNA: TGTGCCAGCAGCTTAAGGTCGACAGGATTAAGCACAGATACGCAGTATTTT

V gene: TRBV6-1
clone size: NA
J gene: TRBJ1-1
D gene: TRBD1
CDR3 protein: CASSSRQGELSEAFF
CDR3 DNA: TGTGCCAGCAGCTCTAGACAGGGGGAATTATCTGAAGCTTTCTTT

V gene: TRBV9
clone size: NA
J gene: TRBJ1-1
D gene: NA
CDR3 protein: CASSEGLRGDTEAFF
CDR3 DNA: TGTGCCAGCAGCGAGGGTCTCCGCGGGGACACTGAAGCTTTCTTT

V gene: TRBV4-2
clone size: NA
J gene: TRBJ2-1
D gene: NA
CDR3 protein: CASSLLWTLSSYNEQFF
CDR3 DNA: TGTGCCAGCAGCCTCCTATGGACTCTCAGCTCCTACAATGAGCAGTTCTTC

V gene: TRBV7-9
clone size: few
J gene: TRBJ1-5
D gene: NA
CDR3 protein: CASSLGGGYQPQHF
CDR3 DNA: TGTGCCAGCAGCTTGGGAGGTGGATATCAGCCCCAGCATTTT

V gene: TRBV7-7
clone size: NA
J gene: TRBJ2-1
D gene: NA
CDR3 protein: CASSQNLPGEQFF
CDR3 DNA: TGTGCTAGCAGCCAGAACCTCCCGGGTGAGCAGTTCTTC

V gene: TRBV27
clone size: NA
J gene: TRBJ1-5
D gene: NA
CDR3 protein: CASSYRPGVQPQHF
CDR3 DNA: TGTGCCAGCAGTTATCGGCCAGGGGTACAGCCCCAGCATTTT

V gene: TRBV7-6
clone size: NA
J gene: TRBJ1-3
D gene: NA
CDR3 protein: CASSLGETGNTIYF
CDR3 DNA: TGTGCCAGCAGCTTAGGGGAGACTGGAAACACCATATATTTT

V gene: TRBV19
clone size: once
J gene: TRBJ1-3
D gene: TRBD1
CDR3 protein: CASTEGQASGNTIYF
CDR3 DNA: TGTGCCAGTACCGAAGGACAGGCGTCTGGAAACACCATATATTTT

V gene: TRBV6-1
clone size: NA
J gene: TRBJ2-7
D gene: TRBD2
CDR3 protein: CASIQEMAGDYEQYF
CDR3 DNA: TGTGCCAGCATCCAAGAGATGGCGGGAGACTACGAGCAGTACTTC

V gene: TRBV7-2
clone size: NA
J gene: TRBJ2-7
D gene: TRBD2
CDR3 protein: CASSFYLGGSYEQYF
CDR3 DNA: TGTGCCAGCAGCTTCTATTTGGGCGGGAGCTACGAGCAGTACTTC

V gene: TRBV9
clone size: NA
J gene: TRBJ1-2
D gene: NA
CDR3 protein: CASSVSQIYGYTF
CDR3 DNA: TGTGCCAGCAGCGTAAGCCAGATCTATGGCTACACCTTC

V gene: TRBV13
clone size: NA
J gene: TRBJ2-3
D gene: TRBD2
CDR3 protein: CASSPRLASVADTQYF
CDR3 DNA: TGTGCCAGCAGCCCAAGACTAGCCAGTGTCGCAGATACGCAGTATTTT

V gene: TRBV4-1
clone size: NA
J gene: TRBJ2-7
D gene: TRBD2
CDR3 protein: CASSQGLAGVILKEQYF
CDR3 DNA: TGCGCCAGCAGCCAAGGACTAGCGGGAGTCATATTAAAGGAGCAGTACTTC

V gene: TRBV9
clone size: NA
J gene: TRBJ2-7
D gene: NA
CDR3 protein: CASSPRVSDEQYF
CDR3 DNA: TGTGCCAGCAGCCCCCGAGTAAGCGACGAGCAGTACTTC

V gene: TRBV18
clone size: NA
J gene: TRBJ2-2
D gene: NA
CDR3 protein: CASSPGRGANTGELFF
CDR3 DNA: TGTGCCAGCTCCCCAGGGCGGGGAGCGAACACCGGGGAGCTGTTTTTT

V gene: TRBV10-3
clone size: NA
J gene: TRBJ2-7
D gene: TRBD1
CDR3 protein: CAISGTTGNPEQYF
CDR3 DNA: TGTGCCATCAGCGGTACGACAGGGAATCCCGAGCAGTACTTC

V gene: TRBV7-8
clone size: NA
J gene: TRBJ2-3
D gene: TRBD2
CDR3 protein: CASILLAGVSTDTQYF
CDR3 DNA: TGTGCCAGCATCCTACTAGCGGGAGTGAGCACAGATACGCAGTATTTT

V gene: TRBV5-1
clone size: few
J gene: TRBJ2-7
D gene: TRBD2
CDR3 protein: CASQLAGGYEQYF
CDR3 DNA: TGCGCCAGTCAGCTAGCGGGTGGCTACGAGCAGTACTTC

V gene: TRBV7-2
clone size: NA
J gene: TRBJ2-2
D gene: NA
CDR3 protein: CASSLNPFGDTGELFF
CDR3 DNA: TGTGCCAGCAGCTTAAATCCATTTGGGGACACCGGGGAGCTGTTTTTT

V gene: TRBV4-1
clone size: NA
J gene: TRBJ1-4
D gene: NA
CDR3 protein: CASSQDPGGSGEKLFF
CDR3 DNA: TGCGCCAGCAGCCAAGATCCTGGGGGGTCGGGTGAAAAACTGTTTTTT

V gene: TRBV6-5
clone size: few
J gene: TRBJ1-1
D gene: TRBD1
CDR3 protein: CASIHSQGVSAEAFF
CDR3 DNA: TGTGCCAGCATTCATTCCCAGGGGGTTTCAGCTGAAGCTTTCTTT

V gene: TRBV7-7
clone size: NA
J gene: TRBJ1-3
D gene: TRBD1
CDR3 protein: CASSWTGASGNTIYF
CDR3 DNA: TGTGCTAGCAGCTGGACAGGGGCGAGCGGAAACACCATATATTTT

V gene: TRBV15
clone size: NA
J gene: TRBJ1-2
D gene: NA
CDR3 protein: CATSRDLNLYGYTF
CDR3 DNA: TGTGCCACCAGCAGAGATCTGAATCTCTATGGCTACACCTTC

V gene: TRBV7-7
clone size: once
J gene: TRBJ2-5
D gene: NA
CDR3 protein: CASSLADSSSETQYF
CDR3 DNA: TGTGCTAGCAGCTTAGCCGACAGCTCCTCAGAGACCCAGTACTTC

V gene: TRBV25-1
clone size: many
J gene: TRBJ1-1
D gene: NA
CDR3 protein: CASSDPGAGDTEAFF
CDR3 DNA: TGTGCCAGCAGTGATCCAGGGGCAGGCGACACTGAAGCTTTCTTT

V gene: TRBV29-1
clone size: NA
J gene: TRBJ1-1
D gene: NA
CDR3 protein: CSVKGRAGTEAFF
CDR3 DNA: TGCAGCGTAAAAGGCAGGGCCGGAACTGAAGCTTTCTTT

V gene: TRBV18
clone size: NA
J gene: TRBJ2-5
D gene: NA
CDR3 protein: CASSRPSSGTQETQYF
CDR3 DNA: TGTGCCAGCTCGCGACCAAGCTCAGGGACCCAAGAGACCCAGTACTTC

V gene: TRBV5-1
clone size: NA
J gene: TRBJ2-1
D gene: NA
CDR3 protein: CASSLAGFGHHSYNEQFF
CDR3 DNA: TGCGCCAGCAGCTTGGCAGGTTTTGGGCACCACTCCTACAATGAGCAGTTCTTC

V gene: TRBV12-5
clone size: few
J gene: TRBJ2-1
D gene: NA
CDR3 protein: CASGSDSSSSYNEQFF
CDR3 DNA: TGTGCTAGTGGTTCCGACTCCTCTAGCTCCTACAATGAGCAGTTCTTC

V gene: TRBV5-4
clone size: many
J gene: TRBJ1-2
D gene: TRBD1
CDR3 protein: CASSRLDRFYGYTF
CDR3 DNA: TGTGCCAGCAGCAGACTGGACAGGTTCTATGGCTACACCTTC

V gene: TRBV6-6
clone size: NA
J gene: TRBJ2-7
D gene: TRBD1
CDR3 protein: CASSETGGFLEQYF
CDR3 DNA: TGTGCCAGCAGTGAGACAGGGGGCTTTCTCGAGCAGTACTTC

V gene: TRBV2
clone size: NA
J gene: TRBJ2-7
D gene: NA
CDR3 protein: CASSGVEGPTYEQYF
CDR3 DNA: TGTGCCAGCAGTGGGGTAGAGGGCCCGACCTACGAGCAGTACTTC

V gene: TRBV7-6
clone size: NA
J gene: TRBJ2-7
D gene: TRBD1
CDR3 protein: CASSSTGEQYF
CDR3 DNA: TGTGCCAGCAGCTCGACAGGGGAGCAGTACTTC

V gene: TRBV5-1
clone size: NA
J gene: TRBJ2-7
D gene: TRBD2
CDR3 protein: CASSPVSGVSGASYEQYF
CDR3 DNA: TGCGCCAGCAGCCCGGTGTCGGGGGTCAGCGGGGCCTCCTACGAGCAGTACTTC

V gene: TRBV4-1
clone size: NA
J gene: TRBJ1-5
D gene: NA
CDR3 protein: CASSPPQGGQPQHF
CDR3 DNA: TGCGCCAGCAGCCCCCCTCAGGGAGGGCAGCCCCAGCATTTT

V gene: TRBV30
clone size: NA
J gene: TRBJ1-2
D gene: NA
CDR3 protein: CAWSVLDSDVYGYTF
CDR3 DNA: TGTGCCTGGAGTGTATTGGACAGTGACGTCTATGGCTACACCTTC

V gene: TRBV13
clone size: NA
J gene: TRBJ2-1
D gene: NA
CDR3 protein: CASSLAGSPAEQFF
CDR3 DNA: TGTGCCAGCAGCTTAGCCGGGTCCCCGGCTGAGCAGTTCTTC

V gene: TRBV20-1
clone size: NA
J gene: TRBJ2-7
D gene: NA
CDR3 protein: CSASFKESQYF
CDR3 DNA: TGCAGTGCTAGCTTCAAGGAGTCCCAGTACTTC

V gene: TRBV19
clone size: NA
J gene: TRBJ2-7
D gene: TRBD2
CDR3 protein: CASSPYPSGRPQGWQYF
CDR3 DNA: TGTGCCAGTAGCCCTTATCCTAGCGGGAGGCCCCAGGGGTGGCAGTACTTC

V gene: TRBV9
clone size: NA
J gene: TRBJ2-3
D gene: TRBD2
CDR3 protein: CASSPTTSGTVDTQYF
CDR3 DNA: TGTGCCAGCAGCCCAACGACTAGCGGGACTGTAGATACGCAGTATTTT

V gene: TRBV27
clone size: NA
J gene: TRBJ2-7
D gene: NA
CDR3 protein: CASSLGSDGYYEQYF
CDR3 DNA: TGTGCCAGCAGTTTAGGTTCAGACGGATACTACGAGCAGTACTTC

V gene: TRBV28
clone size: NA
J gene: TRBJ2-5
D gene: NA
CDR3 protein: CASSFGTGETQYF
CDR3 DNA: TGTGCCAGCAGTTTTGGTACGGGAGAGACCCAGTACTTC